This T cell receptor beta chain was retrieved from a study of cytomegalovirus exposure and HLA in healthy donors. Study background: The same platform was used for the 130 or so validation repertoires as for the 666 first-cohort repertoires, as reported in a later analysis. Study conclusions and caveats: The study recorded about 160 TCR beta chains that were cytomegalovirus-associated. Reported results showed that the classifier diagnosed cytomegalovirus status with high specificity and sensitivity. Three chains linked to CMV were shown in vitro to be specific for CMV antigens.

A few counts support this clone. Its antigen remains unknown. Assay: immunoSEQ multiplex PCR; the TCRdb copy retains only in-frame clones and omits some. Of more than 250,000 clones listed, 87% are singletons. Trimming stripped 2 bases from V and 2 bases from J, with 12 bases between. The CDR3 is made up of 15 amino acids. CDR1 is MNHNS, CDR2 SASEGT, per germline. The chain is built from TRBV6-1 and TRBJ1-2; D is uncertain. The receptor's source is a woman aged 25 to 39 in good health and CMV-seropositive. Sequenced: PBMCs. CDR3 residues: CASSEREGLNYGYTF. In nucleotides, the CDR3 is TGTGCCAGCAGTGAAAGGGAGGGATTAAACTATGGCTACACCTTC.